What follows is one T cell receptor beta chain and its context. Its cognate antigen is unknown. The CDR3 contains 15 residues. Trimming removed 1 base from V and 7 bases from J, with 13 bases in between. Per the germline V gene, CDR1 is LNHDA and CDR2 is SQIVND (reference sequence). Primers included in the PCR were 60 Vbeta and 13 Jbeta primers. Here immunoSEQ multiplex PCR was the method, and the copy in TCRdb shows in-frame clones only, minus some. The sample contains around 200,000 clones, around nine tenths of which appear only once. The sample is drawn from a study of cytomegalovirus exposure and HLA in healthy donors. Study results and limitations: In a later analysis, specific HLA alleles were associated with around 17,000 TCR beta sequences at a 0.05 false discovery rate.

The sample consisted of PBMCs. The source is a woman aged 25-40 years in good health and CMV-seronegative. The chain uses TRBV19 and TRBJ1-4; the D gene is possibly TRBD1 (5 bases). Here the CDR3 reads CASSIVGAPGEKLFF. As DNA, the CDR3 is TGTGCCAGTAGTATAGTTGGGGCACCGGGTGAAAAACTGTTTTTT. Full variable domain (remainder filled in from reference TRBV19 and TRBJ1-4): DGGITQSPKYLFRKEGQNVTLSCEQNLNHDAMYWYRQDPGQGLRLIYYSQIVNDFQKGDIAEGYSVSREKKESFPLTVTSAQKNPTAFYLCASSIVGAPGEKLFFGSGTQLSVL.